Below are 4 T cell receptor beta chains sequenced from a single sample in a study of cytotoxic CD8 clonotypes in ibrutinib-treated CLL. Measured with immunoSEQ multiplex PCR; TCRdb has only the in-frame clones, and not every one. Of fewer than 25,000 clones in the sample, 74% are singletons; the top ten hold roughly 26%. Sequencing was performed on PBMCs, taken before ibrutinib treatment. The receptors originated from a human donor with chronic lymphocytic leukemia.

This chain uses TRBV19 with TRBJ2-1; TRBD2 aligns across 8 bases. CDR1 and CDR2 (germline): LNHDA, SQIVND (reference sequence). The CDR3 is 14 residues long. The trim removed 3 bases at V and 9 bases at J, leaving 7 bases unmatched. CDR3 nucleotide sequence: TGTGCCAGTAGTATGAGGGCTAGCGGGCTTGAGCAGTTCTTC. Protein: CASSMRASGLEQFF.

The chain has TRBV19 and TRBJ2-3, with no clear D. Deletions cut 3 bases from V and 0 bases from J, with 4 bases between. The CDR3 consists of 13 residues. Germline-derived CDR1 and CDR2 are LNHDA and SQIVND (reference sequence). The CDR3 DNA follows: TGTGCCAGTAGTATGACTAGCACAGATACGCAGTATTTT. This codes for CASSMTSTDTQYF. Full variable domain (missing parts from reference TRBV19 and TRBJ2-3): DGGITQSPKYLFRKEGQNVTLSCEQNLNHDAMYWYRQDPGQGLRLIYYSQIVNDFQKGDIAEGYSVSREKKESFPLTVTSAQKNPTAFYLCASSMTSTDTQYFGPGTRLTVL.

The rearrangement links TRBV29-1 to TRBJ2-7; D is tentatively TRBD1 or TRBD2 (5 bases each). The CDR3 length is 14 residues. Trimming took 6 bases from V and 0 from J, leaving 15 bases between them. The V gene's germline CDR1 is SQVTM and CDR2 ANQGSEA. CDR3 sequence: CSVGTGGSSYEQYF. Here the CDR3 DNA reads TGCAGCGTCGGGACGGGCGGAAGCTCCTACGAGCAGTACTTC.

This chain links TRBV30 with TRBJ2-3, with 8 positions matching TRBD2. The CDR3 spans 15 residues. V lost 3 bases to trimming and J lost 5 bases; unmatched junction nucleotides: 10. From germline, CDR1 is GTSNPN and CDR2 SVGIG (reference sequence). CDR3 sequence: CAWRDLGLAGDTQYF. CDR3 in DNA: TGTGCCTGGAGGGACCTTGGGCTAGCGGGAGATACGCAGTATTTT.